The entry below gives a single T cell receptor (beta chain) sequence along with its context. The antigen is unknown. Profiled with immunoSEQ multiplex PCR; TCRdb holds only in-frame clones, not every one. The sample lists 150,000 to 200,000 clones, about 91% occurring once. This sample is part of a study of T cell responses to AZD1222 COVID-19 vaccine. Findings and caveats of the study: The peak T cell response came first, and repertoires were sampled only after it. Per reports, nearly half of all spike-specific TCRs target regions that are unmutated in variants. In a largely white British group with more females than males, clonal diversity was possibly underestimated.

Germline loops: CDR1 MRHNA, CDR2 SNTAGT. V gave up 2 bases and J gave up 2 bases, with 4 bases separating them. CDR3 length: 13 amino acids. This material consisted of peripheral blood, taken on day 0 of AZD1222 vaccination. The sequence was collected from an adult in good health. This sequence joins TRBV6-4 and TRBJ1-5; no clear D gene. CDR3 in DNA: TGTGCCAGCAGTGACAGGGGCAATCAGCCCCAGCATTTT. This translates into CASSDRGNQPQHF.